One sample yielded the 9 T cell receptor beta chains listed below, sequenced in a study of cytomegalovirus exposure and HLA in healthy donors. Some clones are missing from TCRdb's copy, which holds only in-frame ones; the method was immunoSEQ multiplex PCR. The sample has more than 300,000 clones; 86% are singletons. Sequenced input: PBMCs. These receptors all stem from a woman aged 18-30 years in good health and CMV-seronegative.

This chain connects TRBV14 to TRBJ1-2; D may be TRBD1 (5 bases). Trimming removed 3 bases from V and 1 base from J, with 15 bases in between. This CDR3 has 16 residues. Looked up from germline, CDR1 is SGHDN and CDR2 is FVKESK. The CDR3 region has the DNA TGTGCCAGCAGCCATGGTCCGGGACTCGGTAACTATGGCTACACCTTC. Protein sequence: CASSHGPGLGNYGYTF. Filled out from reference TRBV14 and TRBJ1-2, the complete variable domain reads EAGVTQFPSHSVIEKGQTVTLRCDPISGHDNLYWYRRVMGKEIKFLLHFVKESKQDESGMPNNRFLAERTGGTYSTLKVQPAELEDSGVYFCASSHGPGLGNYGYTFGSGTRLTVV.

The V gene is TRBV6-5, the J gene TRBJ1-1; D ambiguous. The CDR3 consists of 12 residues. The V end lost 0 bases, the J end lost 6 bases, and 5 bases lay between the germline ends. The germline gives CDR1 MNHEY, CDR2 SVGAGI. The DNA for the CDR3 is TGTGCCAGCAGTTACTCGAGGTCTGAAGCTTTCTTT. Its protein is CASSYSRSEAFF.

This rearrangement joins TRBV19 to TRBJ2-3; 8 bases line up with TRBD2. After removal of 5 bases from V and 2 bases from J, the junction contained 6 bases not matched to a gene. Germline V CDR1 and CDR2: LNHDA, SQIVND (reference sequence). This CDR3 has 15 amino acids. CDR3 in amino acids: CASSQTSGHTDTQYF. The CDR3 DNA reads TGTGCCAGTAGTCAAACTAGCGGTCACACAGATACGCAGTATTTT.

This clone was observed once. V usage is TRBV9 and J usage is TRBJ2-3; no reliable D call. The V end was cut by 3 bases, the J end by 6 bases, with 14 bases between. Germline CDR1 SGDLS, CDR2 YYNGEE. The CDR3 length is 14 residues. The CDR3 DNA reads TGTGCCAGCAGCGCGCGAACCAGCGTCGATACGCAGTATTTT. Amino acids: CASSARTSVDTQYF.

This chain connects TRBV7-7 to TRBJ2-2, with 9 bases lining up with TRBD2. This CDR3 has 16 amino acids. Germline V CDR1 and CDR2: SSHAT, FNYEAQ (reference sequence). Trimming cost V 4 bases and J 0 bases; bases outside gene matches: 3. Here the CDR3 reads CASSSGTSSNTGELFF. Here the CDR3 DNA reads TGTGCCAGCAGCTCCGGGACTAGCTCGAACACCGGGGAGCTGTTTTTT.

The chain joins TRBV5-4 to TRBJ1-3; 7 nucleotides agree with TRBD1. Germline V gene data show CDR1 as SGHNT and CDR2 as YYREEE (reference sequence). V dropped 3 bases and J dropped 4; count of bases not matched to a gene: 7. The length of the CDR3 is 15 residues. The CDR3 DNA reads as TGTGCCAGCAGCTCGGGCGGGACAGCCGGAAACACCATATATTTT. This codes for CASSSGGTAGNTIYF. The whole variable domain, remainder taken from reference TRBV5-4 and TRBJ1-3, is ETGVTQSPTHLIKTRGQQVTLRCSSQSGHNTVSWYQQALGQGPQFIFQYYREEENGRGNFPPRFSGLQFPNYSSELNVNALELDDSALYLCASSSGGTAGNTIYFGEGSWLTVV.

The chain recombines TRBV6-5 with TRBJ1-2; a possible D gene is TRBD1 (6 bases). The germline V gene has CDR1 MNHEY and CDR2 SVGAGI. The CDR3 runs to 13 residues. V was trimmed by 7 bases and J by 4 bases, leaving 13 bases between them. CDR3 region: CASTSDRSYGYTF. For the CDR3, the DNA is TGTGCCAGCACCAGCGACAGGAGCTATGGCTACACCTTC.

This clone has only one observation. The chain has TRBV5-8 and TRBJ2-6; TRBD1 agrees at 7 bases. The CDR3 is made up of 16 amino acids. Germline V gene data show CDR1 as SGHTS and CDR2 as YDEGEE. V dropped 3 bases and J dropped 0; count of bases not matched to a gene: 3. The CDR3 region is CASSWTGVSGANVLTF. The DNA of the CDR3 is TGTGCCAGCAGCTGGACAGGCGTCTCTGGGGCCAACGTCCTGACTTTC.

The rearrangement links TRBV19 to TRBJ2-5, with D perhaps matching TRBD1 (5 bases). The V gene lost 7 bases and the J gene lost 1 base, with 10 bases spanning the gap. CDR1 and CDR2 from the germline V gene are LNHDA and SQIVND (reference sequence). The CDR3 is 13 amino acids. CDR3 loop: CASNHRPQETQYF. CDR3 DNA sequence: TGTGCCAGTAACCACAGGCCCCAAGAGACCCAGTACTTC.